Here is one T cell receptor beta chain with its context. This sample was taken from a study of control samples from healthy donors and cancer patients. CDR1 MGHRA and CDR2 YSYEKL come from the germline V gene. V lost 4 bases, J lost 4 bases, and 19 bases lay in between. The CDR3 has 16 amino acids. Data came from immunoSEQ multiplex PCR; TCRdb stores just in-frame clones and leaves some out. This table has 130,000 or so clones, around nine tenths appearing once. V is TRBV4-1 and J is TRBJ1-1; D call uncertain. The material sequenced was blood. This receptor was identified in a man between 45 and 60 years old in good health. CDR3 DNA sequence: TGCGCCAGCAGCCCCTCGGCAGGCCGAGAGGGCACTGAAGCTTTCTTT. Residues: CASSPSAGREGTEAFF.